What follows are 18 T cell receptor beta chains derived from one specimen sequenced in a study of regulatory T cells in long-lasting Graves disease. The TCR beta library used iRepertoire HTBI primers with Arm-PCR amplification of CDR3. TCRdb reprocessed the multiplex PCR reads via MiXCR and lists one record per CDR3 protein. The sample carries approximately 300,000 distinct CDR3 sequences, 15% to 20% recorded once. Described time point: newly diagnosed GD, antithyroid drugs for less than 3 months. The authors made the TCR library using RNA they extracted from PBMCs. The source material was peripheral blood mononuclear cells (PBMCs), sampled at new diagnosis, from a patient treated with antithyroid drugs. Source of these receptors: a female donor with Graves disease.

This clonotype was detected only once. The chain uses TRBV2 and TRBJ2-1; no clear D. This CDR3 has 15 residues. V lost 7 bases to trimming and J lost 0 bases, with 13 bases between them. CDR1 is SNHLY, CDR2 FYNNEI, per germline. Written as DNA, the CDR3 is TGTGCCAGCAAAGGATTAGCCGGCTCCTACAATGAGCAGTTCTTC. Amino acids: CASKGLAGSYNEQFF.

This clonotype was recorded a few times. The chain uses TRBV10-1 and TRBJ2-5, with TRBD1 matching over 8 bases. The V gene end was trimmed by 6 bases and the J gene end by 3 bases; junction bases not matched to a gene: 6. The CDR3 contains 14 residues. From germline, CDR1 is WNHNN and CDR2 SYGVQD (reference sequence). CDR3 DNA sequence: TGCGCCAGCAGGACTATACAGGGGGAAGAGACCCAGTACTTC. Amino acids: CASRTIQGEETQYF.

Ten or more counts support this clonotype. The chain employs TRBV11-3 and TRBJ2-7; no firm D call. Per germline, CDR1 SGHNT and CDR2 YENEEA. Between the trimmed V and J ends, which lost 1 base and 2 bases, there was a span of 3 bases. This CDR3 spans 12 amino acids. CDR3 in amino acids: CASSLAAYEQYF. Here the CDR3 DNA reads TGTGCCAGCAGCTTAGCGGCCTACGAGCAGTACTTC. The full variable domain, rest sourced from reference TRBV11-3 and TRBJ2-7, is EAGVVQSPRYKIIEKKQPVAFWCNPISGHNTLYWYLQNLGQGPELLIRYENEEAVDDSQLPKDRFSAERLKGVDSTLKIQPAELGDSAVYLCASSLAAYEQYFGPGTRLTVT.

This clonotype has at least ten counts. The genes are TRBV19 and TRBJ2-2, with a weak D call TRBD2 (6 bases). The CDR3 consists of 15 residues. Trimming took off 2 bases at V and 8 bases at J, with 15 bases between the two ends. Germline CDR1 LNHDA, CDR2 SQIVND (reference sequence). CDR3 in amino acids: CASSITGPGGGELFF. For the CDR3, the DNA is TGTGCCAGTAGTATAACCGGACCAGGAGGGGGGGAGCTGTTTTTT. Full variable domain (missing parts from reference TRBV19 and TRBJ2-2): DGGITQSPKYLFRKEGQNVTLSCEQNLNHDAMYWYRQDPGQGLRLIYYSQIVNDFQKGDIAEGYSVSREKKESFPLTVTSAQKNPTAFYLCASSITGPGGGELFFGEGSRLTVL.

This clonotype came up once. The rearrangement uses TRBV28 and TRBJ2-3, with 13 bases lining up with TRBD2. Trimming removed 4 bases from V and 5 bases from J; junction bases left unmatched: 21. The CDR3 covers 21 residues. In germline, CDR1 is MDHEN, CDR2 SYDVKM. In DNA form, the CDR3 reads TGTGCCAGCAGTTGGGACCTGGGGGAACTAGCGGGAGGGCCGGGGGTAGATACGCAGTATTTT. This sequence encodes CASSWDLGELAGGPGVDTQYF.

The CDR3 sequence is CASSVALGQGARDTQYF. The CDR3 DNA sequence: TGTGCCAGCAGCGTAGCGTTAGGACAGGGGGCCCGGGATACGCAGTATTTT. This chain joins TRBV27 and TRBJ2-3; TRBD1 aligns across 11 bases. The CDR3 is 17 residues long. Per the germline V gene, CDR1 is MNHEY and CDR2 is SMNVEV (reference sequence). The V gene end was trimmed by 6 bases and the J gene end by 6 bases; junction bases not matched to a gene: 14.

This clonotype was seen ten or more times. The gene calls are TRBV28 and TRBJ2-3; 11 bases align to TRBD2. With V trimmed by 3 bases and J by 2 bases, 13 bases remained unmatched. CDR1 and CDR2 (germline): MDHEN, SYDVKM. CDR3 size: 19 residues. The CDR3 nucleotides are TGTGCCAGCAGTTTCTACCTGGGACAGGGACTAGCGGTCACAGATACGCAGTATTTT. Amino acids: CASSFYLGQGLAVTDTQYF.

This clonotype was counted many times. V usage is TRBV12-3 or TRBV12-4 and J usage is TRBJ2-5; no firm D call. This CDR3 region has 12 residues. The germline V and J ends were trimmed by 5 bases and 1 base, with 5 bases remaining between them. CDR3 protein: CASSPLQETQYF. The CDR3 nucleotides read TGTGCCAGCAGTCCACTCCAAGAGACCCAGTACTTC.

This clonotype was counted at least ten times. This chain joins TRBV2 and TRBJ2-2, with 11 bases lining up with TRBD2. The germline V gene encodes CDR1 SNHLY and CDR2 FYNNEI. V gave up 8 bases and J gave up 2 bases; unmatched junction bases: 16. This CDR3 region has 19 residues. CDR3 nucleotide sequence: TGTGCCAGCGGACGACCCGCCGCTGGGACTAGCGGAAACACCGGGGAGCTGTTTTTT. It codes for CASGRPAAGTSGNTGELFF.

The table lists this clonotype with many counts. The chain couples TRBV29-1 to TRBJ2-3, with D perhaps TRBD1 or TRBD2 (6 bases each). V was cut by 3 bases and J by 3 bases, with 13 bases left in between. The CDR3 contains 14 residues. Germline values: CDR1 SQVTM, CDR2 ANQGSEA. CDR3 amino acids: CSVDKRGTTDTQYF. CDR3 nucleotide sequence: TGCAGCGTTGATAAGCGCGGGACAACAGATACGCAGTATTTT.

For this clonotype: A much larger clone differs from this one at a single base, so this may be a read error. The conserved phenylalanine or tryptophan is not found at the CDR3 terminus, so this likely reflects a read error. The chain has TRBV20-1 and TRBJ2-3; D unresolved. Trimming pared 5 bases from V and 4 bases from J, leaving 16 bases between. Germline V gene data show CDR1 as DFQATT and CDR2 as SNEGSKA (reference sequence). The CDR3 has 14 amino acids. The CDR3: CSAGRPTPPDTQYY. DNA of the CDR3: TGCAGTGCTGGCCGACCAACCCCCCCAGATACGCAGTATTAT.

The table lists this clonotype with many counts. The chain combines TRBV20-1 with TRBJ2-3, with 14 bases matching TRBD2. V gave up 3 bases and J gave up 2 bases; unmatched junction bases: 13. CDR1 is DFQATT, CDR2 SNEGSKA, per germline (reference sequence). The CDR3 extends over 19 amino acids. As DNA, the CDR3 is TGCAGTGCTAGTGGTGTTGGGACTAGCGGGAGTCCTACCACAGATACGCAGTATTTT. Translating gives CSASGVGTSGSPTTDTQYF.

This clonotype was found many times. The J gene is TRBJ2-3, the V gene TRBV9; 11 nucleotides match TRBD2. V gave up 1 base and J gave up 0 bases; unmatched junction bases: 1. Germline V gene data show CDR1 as SGDLS and CDR2 as YYNGEE. CDR3 length: 16 amino acids. CDR3 amino acids: CASSVTSGRSTDTQYF. CDR3 nucleotides: TGTGCCAGCAGCGTAACTAGCGGGAGAAGCACAGATACGCAGTATTTT.

There are many counts of this clonotype. The chain uses TRBV24-1 and TRBJ2-2; D gene ambiguous. The germline V gene encodes CDR1 KGHDR and CDR2 SFDVKD. There are 12 residues in the CDR3. V was pared by 0 bases and J by 7 bases, with 2 bases between. CDR3 sequence: CATSDLGGELFF. The CDR3 coding sequence is TGTGCCACCAGTGATTTGGGCGGGGAGCTGTTTTTT.

This clonotype was picked up many times. This chain connects TRBV2 to TRBJ2-1; TRBD2 aligns across 8 bases. Losses at the gene ends were 3 bases for V and 10 bases for J; bases not matched to a gene: 11. The CDR3 covers 15 residues. Germline V lookup: CDR1 SNHLY, CDR2 FYNNEI. The CDR3 spells CASSEGGRPGSEQFF. The CDR3 DNA is TGTGCCAGCAGTGAGGGCGGGAGGCCCGGGTCGGAGCAGTTCTTC. The whole variable domain, remainder taken from reference TRBV2 and TRBJ2-1, is EPEVTQTPSHQVTQMGQEVILRCVPISNHLYFYWYRQILGQKVEFLVSFYNNEISEKSEIFDDQFSVERPDGSNFTLKIRSTKLEDSAMYFCASSEGGRPGSEQFFGPGTRLTVL.

Concerning this clonotype itself: A much larger clone sits a single nucleotide away, making a read error possible. This CDR3 is CASRTGDRGATEAFF. In DNA, the CDR3 is TGTGCCAGCAGGACCGGGGACAGGGGAGCCACTGAAGCTTTCTTT. The V and J genes are TRBV12-3 or TRBV12-4 and TRBJ1-1; 10 bases are a match to TRBD1. This CDR3 is 15 amino acids long. Trimming cost V 6 bases and J 4 bases; bases outside gene matches: 8.

The table lists this clonotype with many counts. The chain links TRBV12-3 or TRBV12-4 to TRBJ2-1, with 11 nucleotides matching TRBD2. Losses at the gene ends were 6 bases for V and 5 bases for J; bases not matched to a gene: 3. CDR3 length equals 14 residues. The CDR3 DNA reads TGTGCCAGCAGCCGACTAGCGGGAAACAATGAGCAGTTCTTC. Protein sequence: CASSRLAGNNEQFF.

The chain links TRBV5-4 to TRBJ2-7; 7 nucleotides align to TRBD1. V dropped 5 bases and J dropped 2; count of bases not matched to a gene: 13. The CDR3 consists of 16 residues. Per the germline V gene, CDR1 is SGHNT and CDR2 is YYREEE (reference sequence). The CDR3 region has the DNA TGTGCCAGCAGTCGAGGGGGCGGGTGGTGGGCCTACGAGCAGTACTTC. Its protein is CASSRGGGWWAYEQYF.